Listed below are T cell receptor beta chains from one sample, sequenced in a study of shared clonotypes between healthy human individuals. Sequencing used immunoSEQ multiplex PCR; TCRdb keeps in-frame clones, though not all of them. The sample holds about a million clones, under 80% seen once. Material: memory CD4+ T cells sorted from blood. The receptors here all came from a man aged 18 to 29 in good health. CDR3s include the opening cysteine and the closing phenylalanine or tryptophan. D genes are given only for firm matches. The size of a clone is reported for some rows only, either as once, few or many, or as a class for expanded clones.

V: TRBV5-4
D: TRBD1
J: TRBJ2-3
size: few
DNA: TGTGCCAGCAGCTCGGGACAGGGGACAGATACGCAGTATTTT
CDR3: CASSSGQGTDTQYF

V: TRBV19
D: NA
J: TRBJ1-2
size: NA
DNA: TGTGCCAGTAGTATAGACCCCAGTTTCTATGGCTACACCTTC
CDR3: CASSIDPSFYGYTF

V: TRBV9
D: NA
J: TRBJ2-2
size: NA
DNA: TGTGCCAGCAGCGTAGGGACGAACACCGGGGAGCTGTTTTTT
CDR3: CASSVGTNTGELFF

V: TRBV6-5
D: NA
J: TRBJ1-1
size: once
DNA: TGTGCCAGCAGCTCAGGATCCTGGAGTGAAGCTTTCTTT
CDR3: CASSSGSWSEAFF

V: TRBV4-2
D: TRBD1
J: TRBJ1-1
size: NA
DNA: TGTGCCAGCAGCCTCTCACAGGGGCAAGGCACTGAAGCTTTCTTT
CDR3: CASSLSQGQGTEAFF

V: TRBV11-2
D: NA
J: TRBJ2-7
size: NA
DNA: TGTGCCAGCAGCCCCGTCCTGGGGTACGAGCAGTACTTC
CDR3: CASSPVLGYEQYF

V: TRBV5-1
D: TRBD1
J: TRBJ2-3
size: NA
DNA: TGCGCCAGCAGGGGACAGGGGGGATCGACAGATACGCAGTATTTT
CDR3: CASRGQGGSTDTQYF

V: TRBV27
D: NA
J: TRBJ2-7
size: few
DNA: TGTGCCAGCAGTTTAGCGTGGCGGGGAGGCTACGAGCAGTACTTC
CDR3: CASSLAWRGGYEQYF

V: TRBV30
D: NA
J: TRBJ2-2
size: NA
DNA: TGTGCCTGGAGTGTGCTGGGAGAGAACACCGGGGAGCTGTTTTTT
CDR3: CAWSVLGENTGELFF

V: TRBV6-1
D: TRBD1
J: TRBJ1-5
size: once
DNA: TGTGCCAGCACGTCACAGGGGACGGCTCAGCCCCAGCATTTT
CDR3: CASTSQGTAQPQHF

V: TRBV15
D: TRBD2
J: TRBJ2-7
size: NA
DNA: TGTGCCACCAGCAGAGATGGCACTAGCGGGAGGGGCGAGCAGTACTTC
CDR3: CATSRDGTSGRGEQYF

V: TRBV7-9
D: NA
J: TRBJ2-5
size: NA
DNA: TGTGCCAGCAGCTTAGTTCGGGGAGATTGGGTCCAAGAGACCCAGTACTTC
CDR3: CASSLVRGDWVQETQYF

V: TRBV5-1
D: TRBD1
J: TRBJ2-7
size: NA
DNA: TGCGCCAGCAGCTTTGGTATGGGACAGGGGGCCTACGAGCAGTACTTC
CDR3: CASSFGMGQGAYEQYF

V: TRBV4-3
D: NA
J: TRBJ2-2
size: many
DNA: TGCGCCAGCAGCCAAGATTACGGAGAGGTGCTGTTTTTT
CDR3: CASSQDYGEVLFF

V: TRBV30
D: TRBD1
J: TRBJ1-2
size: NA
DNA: TGTGCTACCTCTGGGACAGGGATTATCTATGGCTACACCTTC
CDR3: CATSGTGIIYGYTF

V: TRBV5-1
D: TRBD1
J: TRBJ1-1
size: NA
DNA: TGCGCCAGCAGCAGGACAGGGGGGTCCCCTGAAGCTTTCTTT
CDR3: CASSRTGGSPEAFF

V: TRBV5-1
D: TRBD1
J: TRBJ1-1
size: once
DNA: TGCGCCAGCAGCTTCTCAGGGACAGGTCAAACTGAAGCTTTCTTT
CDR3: CASSFSGTGQTEAFF

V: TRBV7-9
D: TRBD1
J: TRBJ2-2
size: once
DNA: TGTGCCAGCAGCTTAGCGTGGGACAGCACCGGGGAGCTGTTTTTT
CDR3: CASSLAWDSTGELFF

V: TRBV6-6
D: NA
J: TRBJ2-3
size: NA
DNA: TGTGCCAGCAGTTACTCGAGGGGGGGAGATACGCAGTATTTT
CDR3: CASSYSRGGDTQYF

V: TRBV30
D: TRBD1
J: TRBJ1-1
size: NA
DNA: TGTGCCTGGCAAGGACAGGTGAACACTGAAGCTTTCTTT
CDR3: CAWQGQVNTEAFF

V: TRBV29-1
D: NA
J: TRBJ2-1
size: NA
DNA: TGCAGCGTCGAGGCAGGGTGGGTCTTC
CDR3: CSVEAGWVF

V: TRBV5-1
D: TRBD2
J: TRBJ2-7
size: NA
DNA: TGCGCCAGCTCCAAGGGGACTAGCGGGGGGGGCGAGCAGTACTTC
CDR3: CASSKGTSGGGEQYF

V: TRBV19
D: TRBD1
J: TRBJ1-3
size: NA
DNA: TGTGCCAGTAGCCCGGGACAGGGGAGACACACCATATATTTT
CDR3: CASSPGQGRHTIYF

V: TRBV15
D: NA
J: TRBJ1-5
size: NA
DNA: TGTGCCACCAGCACAGGGGTTAGGTATCAGCCCCAGCATTTT
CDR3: CATSTGVRYQPQHF

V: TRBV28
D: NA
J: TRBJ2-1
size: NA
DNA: TGTGCCATCACGGGGGGCCGCGAGCAGTTCTTC
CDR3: CAITGGREQFF

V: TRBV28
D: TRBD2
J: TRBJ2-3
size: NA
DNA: TGTGCCAGCAGTCCCGCTGGAAGGACTAGCGGGGGGAAGACAGATACGCAGTATTTT
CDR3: CASSPAGRTSGGKTDTQYF

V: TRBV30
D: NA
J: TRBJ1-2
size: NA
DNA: TGTGCCTGGAGGGGGTCGGGGGCTGGATCTGACACCTTC
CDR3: CAWRGSGAGSDTF

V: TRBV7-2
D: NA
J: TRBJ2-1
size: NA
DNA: TGTGCCAGCAGCTTAGTTCAGTATGGGGAGCAGTTCTTC
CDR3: CASSLVQYGEQFF

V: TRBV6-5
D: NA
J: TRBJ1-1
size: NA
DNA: TGTGCCAGCAGTCTCGAGGGAGGGCCCACTGAAGCTTTCTTT
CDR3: CASSLEGGPTEAFF

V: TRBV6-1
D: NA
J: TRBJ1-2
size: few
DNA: TGTGCCAGCACAGACAGTAACTATGGCTACACCTTC
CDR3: CASTDSNYGYTF